Shown below are 5 T cell receptor beta chains from a single sample sequenced in a study of T cell responses to AZD1222 COVID-19 vaccine. Only in-frame clones appear in the TCRdb table, and some are missing; sequencing was by immunoSEQ multiplex PCR. The table includes some 180,000 clones, roughly 87% detected once. The sequences come from peripheral blood, collected 28 days after the second AZD1222 dose. The receptors shown here come from an adult who received the AZD1222 COVID-19 vaccine.

The rearrangement joins TRBV7-6 to TRBJ1-1; D unclear. V was cut by 4 bases and J by 0 bases, with 18 bases left in between. CDR1 and CDR2 (germline): SGHVS, FNYEAQ. The CDR3 runs to 17 residues. The CDR3 is CASSSPPDGAMNTEAFF. CDR3 DNA sequence: TGTGCCAGCAGCTCCCCCCCGGATGGCGCAATGAACACTGAAGCTTTCTTT.

V gene TRBV25-1 combines with J gene TRBJ2-2, with D perhaps matching TRBD1 or TRBD2 (5 bases each). Trimming pared 4 bases from V and 3 bases from J, leaving 15 bases between. The CDR3 spans 16 residues. Per the germline V gene, CDR1 is MGHDK and CDR2 is SYGVNS. As DNA, the CDR3 is TGTGCCAGCAGTGTAGACAGAGGGGCGGACACCGGGGAGCTGTTTTTT. Protein sequence: CASSVDRGADTGELFF.

The V gene is TRBV6-5, the J gene TRBJ1-5; D possibly corresponds to TRBD1 (5 bases). Germline values: CDR1 MNHEY, CDR2 SVGAGI. V was cut by 6 bases and J by 3 bases, with 15 bases left in between. This CDR3 has 15 amino acids. In nucleotides, the CDR3 is TGTGCCAGCAGCCTAACAGGTCCTCTCAATCAGCCCCAGCATTTT. Encoded protein: CASSLTGPLNQPQHF.

The chain joins TRBV5-5 to TRBJ2-7; 9 nucleotides align to TRBD1. Trimming at V came to 7 bases and at J to 3 bases, leaving 8 bases not matched to a gene. From germline, CDR1 is SGHKS and CDR2 YYEKEE (reference sequence). CDR3 length equals 14 residues. CDR3 nucleotides: TGTGCCAGCGCACGGACAGGGGTTTTCTACGAGCAGTACTTC. This translates into CASARTGVFYEQYF. Supplemented by reference TRBV5-5 and TRBJ2-7, the full variable domain reads DAGVTQSPTHLIKTRGQQVTLRCSPISGHKSVSWYQQVLGQGPQFIFQYYEKEERGRGNFPDRFSARQFPNYSSELNVNALLLGDSALYLCASARTGVFYEQYFGPGTRLTVT.

The chain joins TRBV30 to TRBJ1-1; D unresolved. Trimming left V 7 bases short and J 1 base short, with 13 bases between. Germline V gene data show CDR1 as GTSNPN and CDR2 as SVGIG (reference sequence). The CDR3 has 13 residues. CDR3 nucleotide sequence: TGTGCCTCGGAGGGAAGACAGAACACTGAAGCTTTCTTT. Translating gives CASEGRQNTEAFF.